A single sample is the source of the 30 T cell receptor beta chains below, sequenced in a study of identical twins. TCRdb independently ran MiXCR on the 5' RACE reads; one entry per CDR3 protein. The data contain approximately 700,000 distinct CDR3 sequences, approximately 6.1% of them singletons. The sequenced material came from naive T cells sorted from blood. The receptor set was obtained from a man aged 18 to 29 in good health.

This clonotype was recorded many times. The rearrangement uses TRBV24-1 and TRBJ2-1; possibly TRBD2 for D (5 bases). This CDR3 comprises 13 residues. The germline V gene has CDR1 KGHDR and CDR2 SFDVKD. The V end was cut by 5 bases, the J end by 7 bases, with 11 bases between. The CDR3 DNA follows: TGTGCCACCAGTGGCGGGCCCGAAAATGAGCAGTTCTTC. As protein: CATSGGPENEQFF.

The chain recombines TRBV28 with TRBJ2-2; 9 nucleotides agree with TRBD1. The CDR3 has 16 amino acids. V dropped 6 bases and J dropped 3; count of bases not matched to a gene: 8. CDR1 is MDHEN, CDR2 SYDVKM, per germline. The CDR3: CASSLWGQGYTGELFF. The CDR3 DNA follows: TGTGCCAGCAGCCTATGGGGACAGGGATACACCGGGGAGCTGTTTTTT.

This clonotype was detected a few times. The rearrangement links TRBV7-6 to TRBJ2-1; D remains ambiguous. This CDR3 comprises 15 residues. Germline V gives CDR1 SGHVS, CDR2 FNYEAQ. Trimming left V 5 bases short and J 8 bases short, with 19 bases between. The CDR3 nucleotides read TGTGCCAGCAGCCCAACGAGCACTCCATGGGATGAGCAGTTCTTC. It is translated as CASSPTSTPWDEQFF.

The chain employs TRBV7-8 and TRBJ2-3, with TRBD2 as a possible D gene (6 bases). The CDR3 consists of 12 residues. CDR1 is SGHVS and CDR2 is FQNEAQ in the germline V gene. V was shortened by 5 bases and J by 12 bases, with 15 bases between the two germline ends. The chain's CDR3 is CASSGTPSDQYF. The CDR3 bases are TGTGCCAGCAGCGGGACTCCTAGTGATCAGTATTTT.

The chain's CDR3 is CASSVPGTGNTEAFF. The CDR3 DNA follows: TGTGCCAGCAGCGTTCCCGGGACAGGGAACACTGAAGCTTTCTTT. The chain employs TRBV11-2 and TRBJ1-1; the match to TRBD1 covers 8 bases. The germline V gene encodes CDR1 SGHAT and CDR2 FQNNGV. CDR3 length equals 15 residues. Unmatched junction bases numbered 6, after V lost 5 bases and J lost 1 base.

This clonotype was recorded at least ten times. The CDR3 DNA reads TGTGCCAGCAGTTACCGGACTAGCGGGAGGGTTGAGCAGTTCTTC. It specifies CASSYRTSGRVEQFF. The chain couples TRBV6-2 or TRBV6-3 to TRBJ2-1; 15 nucleotides line up with TRBD2. The J segment lost 9 bases and the V segment lost 2 bases, leaving 2 bases of the junction unmatched. This CDR3 contains 15 residues. Per the germline V gene, CDR1 is MNHEY and CDR2 is SVGEGT.

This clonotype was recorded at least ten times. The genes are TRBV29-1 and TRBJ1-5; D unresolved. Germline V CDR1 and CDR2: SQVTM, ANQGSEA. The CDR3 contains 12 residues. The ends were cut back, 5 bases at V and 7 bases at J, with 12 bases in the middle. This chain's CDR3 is CSVSEPTQPQHF. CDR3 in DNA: TGCAGCGTTTCCGAACCGACGCAGCCCCAGCATTTT.

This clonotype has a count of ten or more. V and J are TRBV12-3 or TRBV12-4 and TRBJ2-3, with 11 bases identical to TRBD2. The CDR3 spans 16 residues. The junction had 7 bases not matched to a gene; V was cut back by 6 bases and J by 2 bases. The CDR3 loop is CASSPRGLAATDTQYF. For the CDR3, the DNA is TGTGCCAGCAGCCCAAGGGGACTAGCGGCCACAGATACGCAGTATTTT.

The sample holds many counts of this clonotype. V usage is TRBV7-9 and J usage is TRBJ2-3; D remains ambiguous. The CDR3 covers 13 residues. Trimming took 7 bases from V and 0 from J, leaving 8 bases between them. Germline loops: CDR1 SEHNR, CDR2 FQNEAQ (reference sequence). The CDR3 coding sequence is TGTGCCAGCAACCAGAGGAGCACAGATACGCAGTATTTT. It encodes CASNQRSTDTQYF.

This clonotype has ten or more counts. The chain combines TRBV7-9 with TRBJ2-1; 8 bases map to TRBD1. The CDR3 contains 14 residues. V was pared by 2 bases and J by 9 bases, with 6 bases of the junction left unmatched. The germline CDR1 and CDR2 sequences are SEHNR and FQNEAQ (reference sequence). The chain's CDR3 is CASSLTQGGGEQFF. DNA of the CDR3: TGTGCCAGCAGCTTAACACAGGGGGGCGGTGAGCAGTTCTTC.

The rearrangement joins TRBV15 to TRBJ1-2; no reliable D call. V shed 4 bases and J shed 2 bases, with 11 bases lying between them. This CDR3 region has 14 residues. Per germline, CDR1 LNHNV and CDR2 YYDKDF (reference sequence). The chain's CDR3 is CATSIGLKNYGYTF. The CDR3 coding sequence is TGTGCCACCAGCATCGGACTGAAAAACTATGGCTACACCTTC. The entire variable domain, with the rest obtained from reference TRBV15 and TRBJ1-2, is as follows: DAMVIQNPRYQVTQFGKPVTLSCSQTLNHNVMYWYQQKSSQAPKLLFHYYDKDFNNEADTPDNFQSRRPNTSFCFLDIRSPGLGDTAMYLCATSIGLKNYGYTFGSGTRLTVV.

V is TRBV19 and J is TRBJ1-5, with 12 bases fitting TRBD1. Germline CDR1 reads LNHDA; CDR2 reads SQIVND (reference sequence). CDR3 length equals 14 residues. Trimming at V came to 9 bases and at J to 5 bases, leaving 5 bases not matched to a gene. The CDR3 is CASSGTGGYQPQHF. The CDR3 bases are TGTGCCAGCTCCGGGACAGGGGGCTATCAGCCCCAGCATTTT.

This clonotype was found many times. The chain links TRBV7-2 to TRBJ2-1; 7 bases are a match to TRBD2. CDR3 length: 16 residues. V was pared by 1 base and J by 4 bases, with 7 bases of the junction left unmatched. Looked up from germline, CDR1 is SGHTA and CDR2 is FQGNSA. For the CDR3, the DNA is TGTGCCAGCAGCTTAGTCGGCGGGAGAGCGTACAATGAGCAGTTCTTC. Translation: CASSLVGGRAYNEQFF.

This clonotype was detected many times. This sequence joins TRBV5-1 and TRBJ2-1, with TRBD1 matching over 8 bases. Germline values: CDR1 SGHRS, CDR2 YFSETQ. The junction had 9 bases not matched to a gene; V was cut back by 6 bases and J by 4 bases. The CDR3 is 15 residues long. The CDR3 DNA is TGCGCCAGCACCGACGACAGGGGAGATTACAATGAGCAGTTCTTC. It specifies CASTDDRGDYNEQFF.

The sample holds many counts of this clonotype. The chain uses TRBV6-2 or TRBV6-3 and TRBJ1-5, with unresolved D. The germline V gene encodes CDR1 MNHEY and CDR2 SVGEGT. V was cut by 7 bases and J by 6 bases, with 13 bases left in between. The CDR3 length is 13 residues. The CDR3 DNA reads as TGTGCCAGCAAGAAAGCGGGTAGTCAGCCCCAGCATTTT. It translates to CASKKAGSQPQHF.

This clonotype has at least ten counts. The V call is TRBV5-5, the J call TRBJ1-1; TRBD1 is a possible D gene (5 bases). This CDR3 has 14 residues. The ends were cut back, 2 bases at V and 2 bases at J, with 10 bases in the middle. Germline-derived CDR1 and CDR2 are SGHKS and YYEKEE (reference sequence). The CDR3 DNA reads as TGTGCCAGCAGCTTCTGGGGCTTAAACACTGAAGCTTTCTTT. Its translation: CASSFWGLNTEAFF.

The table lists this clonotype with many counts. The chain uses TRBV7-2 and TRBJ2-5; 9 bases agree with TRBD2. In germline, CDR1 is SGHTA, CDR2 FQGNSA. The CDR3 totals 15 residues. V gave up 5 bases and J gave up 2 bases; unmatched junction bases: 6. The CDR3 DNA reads TGTGCCAGCAGCCTGTCTAGCGGGGTACAAGAGACCCAGTACTTC. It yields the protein CASSLSSGVQETQYF.

Here the CDR3 reads CSATGTSGRGSSYNEQFF. The CDR3 DNA is TGCAGTGCTACCGGGACTAGCGGGAGGGGGAGCTCCTACAATGAGCAGTTCTTC. The chain recombines TRBV20-1 with TRBJ2-1, with 16 bases matching TRBD2. The junction had 6 bases not matched to a gene; V was cut back by 4 bases and J by 0 bases. The CDR3 loop spans 18 amino acids. The germline V gene encodes CDR1 DFQATT and CDR2 SNEGSKA (reference sequence).

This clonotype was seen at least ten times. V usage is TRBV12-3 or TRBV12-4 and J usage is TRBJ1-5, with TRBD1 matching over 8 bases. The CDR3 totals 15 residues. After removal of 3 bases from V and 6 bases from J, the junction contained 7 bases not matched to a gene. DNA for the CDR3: TGTGCCAGCAGTTTCCGACAGGGGAGCCGTCAGCCCCAGCATTTT. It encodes CASSFRQGSRQPQHF.

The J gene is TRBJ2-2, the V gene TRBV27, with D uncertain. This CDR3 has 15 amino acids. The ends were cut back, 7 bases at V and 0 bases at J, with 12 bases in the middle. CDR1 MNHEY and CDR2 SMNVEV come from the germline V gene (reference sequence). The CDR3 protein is CASKWQTSNTGELFF. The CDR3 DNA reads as TGTGCCAGCAAATGGCAGACCTCGAACACCGGGGAGCTGTTTTTT.

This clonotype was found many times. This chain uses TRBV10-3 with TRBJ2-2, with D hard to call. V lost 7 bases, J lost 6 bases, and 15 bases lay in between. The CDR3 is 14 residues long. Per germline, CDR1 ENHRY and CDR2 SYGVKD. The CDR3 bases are TGTGCCATCATGGCGGACCTAAGGGCCGGGGAGCTGTTTTTT. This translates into CAIMADLRAGELFF.

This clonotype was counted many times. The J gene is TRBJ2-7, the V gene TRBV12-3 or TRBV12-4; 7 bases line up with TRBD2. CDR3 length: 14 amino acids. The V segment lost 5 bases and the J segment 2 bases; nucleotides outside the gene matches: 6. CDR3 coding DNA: TGTGCCAGCAGTCCTTTGGCGGGAGCCTACGAGCAGTACTTC. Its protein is CASSPLAGAYEQYF.

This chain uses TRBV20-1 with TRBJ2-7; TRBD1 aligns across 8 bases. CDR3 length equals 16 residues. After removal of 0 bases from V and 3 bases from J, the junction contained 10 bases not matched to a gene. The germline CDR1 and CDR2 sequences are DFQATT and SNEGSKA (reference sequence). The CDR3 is CSARETDRGQSYEQYF. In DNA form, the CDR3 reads TGCAGTGCTAGAGAGACTGACAGGGGACAGAGCTACGAGCAGTACTTC.

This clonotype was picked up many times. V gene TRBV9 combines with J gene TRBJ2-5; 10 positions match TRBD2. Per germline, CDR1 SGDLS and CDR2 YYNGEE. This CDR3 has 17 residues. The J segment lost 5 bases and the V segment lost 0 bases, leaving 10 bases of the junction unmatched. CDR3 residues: CASSVGSLAGDGETQYF. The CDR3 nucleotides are TGTGCCAGCAGCGTAGGTTCCCTAGCGGGAGACGGGGAGACCCAGTACTTC.

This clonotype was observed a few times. DNA for the CDR3: TGTGCCAGCAGCCGGACAGGGGAAATTTGGTACCAAGAGACCCAGTACTTC. It yields the protein CASSRTGEIWYQETQYF. The chain combines TRBV5-6 with TRBJ2-5, with 9 bases fitting TRBD1. After removal of 4 bases from V and 0 bases from J, the junction contained 10 bases not matched to a gene. CDR3 length equals 17 residues. Germline CDR1 and CDR2: SGHDT and YYEEEE.

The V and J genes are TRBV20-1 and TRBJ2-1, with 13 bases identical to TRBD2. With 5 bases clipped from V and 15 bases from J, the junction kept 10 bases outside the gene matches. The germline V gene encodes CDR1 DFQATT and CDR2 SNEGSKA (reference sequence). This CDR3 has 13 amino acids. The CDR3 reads CSAAGLAGEVWFF. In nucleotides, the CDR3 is TGCAGTGCTGCAGGACTAGCGGGAGAGGTGTGGTTCTTC.

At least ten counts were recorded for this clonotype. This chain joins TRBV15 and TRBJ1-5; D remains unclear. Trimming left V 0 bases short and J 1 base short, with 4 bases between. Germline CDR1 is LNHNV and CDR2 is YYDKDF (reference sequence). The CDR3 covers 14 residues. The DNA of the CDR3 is TGTGCCACCAGCAGAGAACAAAGCAATCAGCCCCAGCATTTT. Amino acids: CATSREQSNQPQHF.

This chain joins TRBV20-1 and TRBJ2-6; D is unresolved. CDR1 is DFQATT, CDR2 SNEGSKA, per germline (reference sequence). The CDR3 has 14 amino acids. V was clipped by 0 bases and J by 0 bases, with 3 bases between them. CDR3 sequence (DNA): TGCAGTGCTAGAGAGTACTCTGGGGCCAACGTCCTGACTTTC. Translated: CSAREYSGANVLTF.

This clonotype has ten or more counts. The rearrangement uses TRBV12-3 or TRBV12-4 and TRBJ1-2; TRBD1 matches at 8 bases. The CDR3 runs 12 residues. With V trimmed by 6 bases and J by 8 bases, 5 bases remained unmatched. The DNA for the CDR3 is TGTGCCAGCAGCGGACAGGGTAGGGGCTACACCTTC. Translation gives CASSGQGRGYTF.

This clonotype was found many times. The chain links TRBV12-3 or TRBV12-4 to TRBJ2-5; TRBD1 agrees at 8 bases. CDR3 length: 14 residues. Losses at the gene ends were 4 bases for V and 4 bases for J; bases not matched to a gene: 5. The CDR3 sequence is CASSYSRGRETQYF. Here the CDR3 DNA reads TGTGCCAGCAGTTATTCCAGGGGGCGAGAGACCCAGTACTTC.